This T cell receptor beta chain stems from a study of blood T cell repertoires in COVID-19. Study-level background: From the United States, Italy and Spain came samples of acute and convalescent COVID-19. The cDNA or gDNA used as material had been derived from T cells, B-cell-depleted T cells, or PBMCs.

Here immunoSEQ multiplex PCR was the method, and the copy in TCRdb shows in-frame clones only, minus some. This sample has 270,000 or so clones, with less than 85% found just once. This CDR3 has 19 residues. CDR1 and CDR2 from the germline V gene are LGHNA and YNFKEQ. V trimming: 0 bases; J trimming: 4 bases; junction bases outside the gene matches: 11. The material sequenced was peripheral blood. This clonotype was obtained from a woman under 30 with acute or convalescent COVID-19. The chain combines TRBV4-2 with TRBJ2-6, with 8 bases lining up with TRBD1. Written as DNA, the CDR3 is TGTGCCAGCAGCCAAGATCGGGGGACAGGCCTCGTGGGGGCCAACGTCCTGACTTTC. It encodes CASSQDRGTGLVGANVLTF.